The 8 T cell receptor beta chains in this list originate from one sample, sequenced in a study of cytomegalovirus exposure and HLA in healthy donors. The PCR was carried out with 60 Vbeta primers and 13 Jbeta primers. TCRdb's copy holds only in-frame clones and misses some; the assay was immunoSEQ multiplex PCR. The sample has some 120,000 clones, over 75% seen once; the top ten hold more than 0.95%. Input material: PBMCs. The origin of the receptors is a man in his fifties or sixties in good health and CMV-seronegative.

This chain joins TRBV10-3 and TRBJ2-7, with a weak D call TRBD2 (6 bases). Per germline, CDR1 ENHRY and CDR2 SYGVKD. CDR3 size: 12 residues. Trimming took off 5 bases at V and 6 bases at J, with 11 bases between the two ends. CDR3 region: CAISSEGLEQYF. DNA of the CDR3: TGTGCCATCAGTAGTGAGGGACTCGAGCAGTACTTC.

A note on this clone: The identical CDR3 is also encoded by other nucleotide sequences in the sample. This chain connects TRBV14 to TRBJ2-5, with D perhaps matching TRBD2 (7 bases). The CDR3 is made up of 17 amino acids. CDR1 is SGHDN, CDR2 FVKESK, per germline. V was clipped by 0 bases and J by 5 bases, with 19 bases between them. This CDR3 reads CASSQDLSQGRGETQYF. The DNA for the CDR3 is TGTGCCAGCAGCCAAGATCTATCGCAGGGGAGGGGGGAGACCCAGTACTTC.

This clone was seen a few times. The chain links TRBV6-5 to TRBJ2-7, with D possibly being TRBD2 (6 bases). The CDR3 has 16 amino acids. The V gene's germline CDR1 is MNHEY and CDR2 SVGAGI. With 1 base removed from V and 3 bases from J, the gap between germline ends came to 16 bases. The CDR3 loop is CASSYFGGDRGYEQYF. CDR3 coding DNA: TGTGCCAGCAGTTACTTCGGGGGAGACCGCGGCTACGAGCAGTACTTC.

The J gene is TRBJ2-4, the V gene TRBV10-3, with 8 bases that match TRBD1. Trimming at V came to 0 bases and at J to 1 base, leaving 5 bases not matched to a gene. Germline V gene lookup returns CDR1 ENHRY and CDR2 SYGVKD. The CDR3 runs to 17 residues. This chain's CDR3 is CAISESTGEVAKNIQYF. CDR3 nucleotides: TGTGCCATCAGTGAGTCGACAGGGGAGGTGGCCAAAAACATTCAGTACTTC.

The rearrangement links TRBV19 to TRBJ1-1, with TRBD1 as a possible D gene (6 bases). CDR1 and CDR2 from the germline V gene are LNHDA and SQIVND (reference sequence). The V end was cut by 1 base, the J end by 0 bases, with 18 bases between. This CDR3 contains 18 residues. The DNA of the CDR3 is TGTGCCAGTAGTATAGTCGGCAGGGGATCCGGGCTGAACACTGAAGCTTTCTTT. Translated: CASSIVGRGSGLNTEAFF.

The chain has TRBV19 and TRBJ2-1; 7 bases are shared with TRBD2. CDR3 size: 14 residues. Germline-derived CDR1 and CDR2 are LNHDA and SQIVND (reference sequence). J gave up 7 bases and V 3 bases, and 6 bases lay outside the gene matches. The CDR3 protein is CASSIPGGGNEQFF. In DNA form, the CDR3 reads TGTGCCAGTAGTATCCCGGGAGGAGGAAATGAGCAGTTCTTC.

This rearrangement joins TRBV7-2 to TRBJ2-3, with 8 bases fitting TRBD2. Germline CDR1 SGHTA, CDR2 FQGNSA. Trimming took 2 bases from V and 0 from J; bases not matched to a gene: 4. This CDR3 is built from 16 residues. The CDR3 nucleotides are TGTGCCAGCAGCTTAAATAGCGGGGCTAGCACAGATACGCAGTATTTT. It specifies CASSLNSGASTDTQYF.

As regards this clone: The identical CDR3 is also encoded by other nucleotide sequences in the sample. This chain uses TRBV6-4 with TRBJ2-3; TRBD2 agrees at 9 bases. CDR3 length: 15 amino acids. Germline assignment: CDR1 MRHNA and CDR2 SNTAGT. After removal of 0 bases from V and 5 bases from J, the junction contained 3 bases not matched to a gene. The CDR3 DNA follows: TGTGCCAGCAGTGACTCTGCGGGGGGGAGAGATACGCAGTATTTT. Its translation is CASSDSAGGRDTQYF.